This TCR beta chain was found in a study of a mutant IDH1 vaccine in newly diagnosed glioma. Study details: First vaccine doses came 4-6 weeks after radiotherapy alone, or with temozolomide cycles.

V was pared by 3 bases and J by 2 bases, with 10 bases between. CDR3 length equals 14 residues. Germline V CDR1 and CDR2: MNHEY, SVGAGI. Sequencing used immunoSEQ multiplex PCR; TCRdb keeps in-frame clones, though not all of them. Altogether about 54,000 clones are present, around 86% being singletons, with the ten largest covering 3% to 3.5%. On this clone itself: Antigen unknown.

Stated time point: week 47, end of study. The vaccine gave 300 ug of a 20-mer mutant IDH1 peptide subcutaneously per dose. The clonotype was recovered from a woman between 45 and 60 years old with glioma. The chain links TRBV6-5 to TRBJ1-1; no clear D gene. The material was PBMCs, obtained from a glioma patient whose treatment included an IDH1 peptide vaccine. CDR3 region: CASSYQMGNTEAFF. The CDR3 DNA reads TGTGCCAGCAGTTATCAAATGGGTAACACTGAAGCTTTCTTT.